The clone carrying this TCR beta chain has just a few counts. Antigen unknown. This sample was taken from a study of cytomegalovirus exposure and HLA in healthy donors. Findings and limits, study-wide: Researchers reportedly found TCR beta sequences accurately predicted most subjects' HLA-A and HLA-B alleles.

Trimming shortened V by 4 bases and J by 9 bases, and 13 bases separated the two germline ends. Germline CDR1 and CDR2: SGHAT and FQNNGV. The CDR3 consists of 14 residues. Both 60 Vbeta primers and 13 Jbeta primers went into the PCR. Clones were read by immunoSEQ multiplex PCR, and TCRdb kept only the in-frame ones, dropping some. Of about 150,000 clones listed, approximately 72% are singletons. This TCR was sampled from a woman aged 60-75 years in good health and CMV-seronegative. Sequencing was carried out using PBMCs. This chain connects TRBV11-2 to TRBJ1-6; the D gene is possibly TRBD1 (5 bases). CDR3 nucleotides: TGTGCCAGCAGCTCTCAGGGCTTTGGTTCACCCCTCCACTTT. The encoded protein is CASSSQGFGSPLHF. Using reference TRBV11-2 and TRBJ1-6 for the parts outside the CDR3, the full variable domain is EAGVAQSPRYKIIEKRQSVAFWCNPISGHATLYWYQQILGQGPKLLIQFQNNGVVDDSQLPKDRFSAERLKGVDSTLKIQPAKLEDSAVYLCASSSQGFGSPLHFGNGTRLTVT.